Listed below are T cell receptor beta chains from one sample, sequenced in a study of CD8 T cells in ankylosing spondylitis. TCRdb recomputed calls from the 5' RACE reads with MiXCR, one row per CDR3 protein. In the table there are under 250,000 distinct CDR3 sequences, roughly a third of which are singletons. What was sequenced was blood, either unsorted or a sorted T cell fraction (not recorded which). These receptors were taken from a male donor with ankylosing spondylitis or in good health (not recorded which). Both conserved end residues are part of each CDR3. D genes are given only for firm matches. Clone sizes are given selectively: once, few, many, or a class where the clone is expanded.

clone_size: few; j_call: TRBJ1-2; v_call: TRBV20-1; d_call: .; cdr3_nt: TGCAGTGCTACTCTAGTGGGGTCCTATGGCTACACCTTC; cdr3_aa: CSATLVGSYGYTF
clone_size: .; j_call: TRBJ2-5; v_call: TRBV11-2; d_call: TRBD1; cdr3_nt: TGTGCCAGCAACCCCGCCTGGGACACAGGGGGCGCCGGAGAGACCCAGTACTTC; cdr3_aa: CASNPAWDTGGAGETQYF
clone_size: .; j_call: TRBJ1-2; v_call: TRBV20-1; d_call: .; cdr3_nt: TGCCTCTGCGGCGGCTATGGCTACACCTTC; cdr3_aa: CLCGGYGYTF
clone_size: many; j_call: TRBJ2-7; v_call: TRBV12-3/TRBV12-4; d_call: .; cdr3_nt: TGTGCCAGCAGTTCCCTTCGGACCATCTACGAGCAGTACTTC; cdr3_aa: CASSSLRTIYEQYF
clone_size: few; j_call: TRBJ2-5; v_call: TRBV29-1; d_call: .; cdr3_nt: TGCAGCGTTCCGAGCGGGACATACGTAGAGACCCAGTACTTC; cdr3_aa: CSVPSGTYVETQYF
clone_size: many; j_call: TRBJ2-7; v_call: TRBV27; d_call: .; cdr3_nt: TGTGCCAGCAGTTTCCTGTTGCCCTACGAGCAGTACTTC; cdr3_aa: CASSFLLPYEQYF
clone_size: .; j_call: TRBJ1-5; v_call: TRBV4-1; d_call: .; cdr3_nt: TGCGCCAGCAGCCAAGTGGGGCTGGACAATCAGCCCCAGCATTTT; cdr3_aa: CASSQVGLDNQPQHF
clone_size: .; j_call: TRBJ2-1; v_call: TRBV9; d_call: TRBD1; cdr3_nt: TGTGCCAGCAGCGTAGCAGGGGGCCTAGGGTACAATGAGCAGTTCTTC; cdr3_aa: CASSVAGGLGYNEQFF
clone_size: .; j_call: TRBJ2-3; v_call: TRBV27; d_call: TRBD2; cdr3_nt: TGTGCCAGCGATCCAAGCGGGGGCAACACAGATACGCAGTATTTT; cdr3_aa: CASDPSGGNTDTQYF
clone_size: .; j_call: TRBJ2-1; v_call: TRBV5-4; d_call: .; cdr3_nt: TGTGCCAGCAGCTGGTCATCTGTGAGAGGCGGTGAGCAGTTCTTC; cdr3_aa: CASSWSSVRGGEQFF
clone_size: .; j_call: TRBJ2-4; v_call: TRBV18; d_call: TRBD1; cdr3_nt: TGTGCCAGCTCACCACGACAGGGTAAAAACATTCAGTACTTC; cdr3_aa: CASSPRQGKNIQYF
clone_size: .; j_call: TRBJ2-5; v_call: TRBV10-1; d_call: .; cdr3_nt: TGCGCCAGCAGTGAAGAGGGAGAGACCCAGTACTTC; cdr3_aa: CASSEEGETQYF
clone_size: .; j_call: TRBJ2-5; v_call: TRBV20-1; d_call: TRBD2; cdr3_nt: TGCAGTGCTAGAGCGCCCGGGACTAGATTACAAGAGACCCAGTACTTC; cdr3_aa: CSARAPGTRLQETQYF
clone_size: .; j_call: TRBJ2-3; v_call: TRBV12-3/TRBV12-4; d_call: .; cdr3_nt: TGTGCCAGCAGTTTTGAGACTAACACAGATACGCAGTATTTT; cdr3_aa: CASSFETNTDTQYF
clone_size: .; j_call: TRBJ2-1; v_call: TRBV4-1; d_call: .; cdr3_nt: TGCGCCAGCAGCCGTGGGGTAGGTTGGGGCGGTGCTGAGCAGTTCTTC; cdr3_aa: CASSRGVGWGGAEQFF
clone_size: once; j_call: TRBJ2-7; v_call: TRBV10-3; d_call: .; cdr3_nt: TGTGCCATCAGTCCGGTTCCGGTTTCCTACGAGCAGTACTTC; cdr3_aa: CAISPVPVSYEQYF
clone_size: .; j_call: TRBJ2-3; v_call: TRBV29-1; d_call: .; cdr3_nt: TGCAGCGGCCTCCGGGACAACACAGATACGCAGTATTTT; cdr3_aa: CSGLRDNTDTQYF
clone_size: .; j_call: TRBJ2-1; v_call: TRBV29-1; d_call: .; cdr3_nt: TGCAGCGCTCAGAACAATGAGCAGTTCTTC; cdr3_aa: CSAQNNEQFF
clone_size: .; j_call: TRBJ2-1; v_call: TRBV6-2/TRBV6-3; d_call: TRBD2; cdr3_nt: TGTGCCAGCAGATCTAAAGGACTAGCCGGGGAGCAGTTCTTC; cdr3_aa: CASRSKGLAGEQFF
clone_size: .; j_call: TRBJ1-1; v_call: TRBV20-1; d_call: .; cdr3_nt: TGCAGTGCTAGTGAGCGTGCAGGGATGGTCACTGAAGCTTTCTTT; cdr3_aa: CSASERAGMVTEAFF
clone_size: few; j_call: TRBJ2-7; v_call: TRBV3-1; d_call: .; cdr3_nt: TGTGCCAGCAGCCTAGGGACGGTCGCCTACGAGCAGTACTTC; cdr3_aa: CASSLGTVAYEQYF
clone_size: .; j_call: TRBJ2-7; v_call: TRBV5-1; d_call: .; cdr3_nt: TGCGCCAGCAGCTTGGGACTAGGGCAGACCTCCTACGAGCAGTACTTC; cdr3_aa: CASSLGLGQTSYEQYF
clone_size: .; j_call: TRBJ2-3; v_call: TRBV24-1; d_call: .; cdr3_nt: TGTGCCACCAGTGATAGGGACCGCCGAGGTGTTACGCAGTATTTT; cdr3_aa: CATSDRDRRGVTQYF
clone_size: .; j_call: TRBJ2-3; v_call: TRBV20-1; d_call: .; cdr3_nt: TGCAGTGCTAGAGATACCACAGCTACGCAGTATTTT; cdr3_aa: CSARDTTATQYF
clone_size: few; j_call: TRBJ2-1; v_call: TRBV6-1; d_call: .; cdr3_nt: TGTGCCAGCAGGCCCCTAGCCAGCGCCTACAATGAGCAGTTCTTC; cdr3_aa: CASRPLASAYNEQFF
clone_size: .; j_call: TRBJ2-7; v_call: TRBV6-1; d_call: TRBD1; cdr3_nt: TGTGCCAGCAGGCAAGGACAGGGGTCCTACGAGCAGTACTTC; cdr3_aa: CASRQGQGSYEQYF
clone_size: .; j_call: TRBJ2-5; v_call: TRBV7-9; d_call: .; cdr3_nt: TGTGCCAGCAGCTTCCCAGAATCGGAGACCCAGTACTTC; cdr3_aa: CASSFPESETQYF
clone_size: .; j_call: TRBJ2-1; v_call: TRBV27; d_call: .; cdr3_nt: TGTGCCAGCAGGCGGGTCTACAATGAGCAGTTCTTC; cdr3_aa: CASRRVYNEQFF
clone_size: .; j_call: TRBJ2-3; v_call: TRBV18; d_call: .; cdr3_nt: TGTGCCAGCTCACTCCACGAGCAGACAGATACGCAGTATTTT; cdr3_aa: CASSLHEQTDTQYF
clone_size: .; j_call: TRBJ1-1; v_call: TRBV5-1; d_call: .; cdr3_nt: TGCGCCAGCAGTGCAATGAACACTGAAGCTTTCTTT; cdr3_aa: CASSAMNTEAFF
clone_size: .; j_call: TRBJ2-3; v_call: TRBV29-1; d_call: .; cdr3_nt: TGCAGCGAACGACAGGCCTTGTGGGGGGCAGATACGCAGTATTTT; cdr3_aa: CSERQALWGADTQYF
clone_size: once; j_call: TRBJ2-2; v_call: TRBV5-1; d_call: .; cdr3_nt: TGCGCCAGCGGTCTGAGACCTGACAAAGGAGGGGAGCTGTTTTTT; cdr3_aa: CASGLRPDKGGELFF
clone_size: .; j_call: TRBJ2-7; v_call: TRBV20-1; d_call: TRBD2; cdr3_nt: TGCAGTGCTAGAGATCTTAGCGGGGGGGTCCCCTACGAGCAGTACTTC; cdr3_aa: CSARDLSGGVPYEQYF
clone_size: .; j_call: TRBJ1-2; v_call: TRBV9; d_call: .; cdr3_nt: TGTGCCAGCAGCGTAGGGGGCAGGGACCATAACTATGGCTACACCTTC; cdr3_aa: CASSVGGRDHNYGYTF
clone_size: .; j_call: TRBJ2-5; v_call: TRBV11-2; d_call: .; cdr3_nt: TGTGCCAGCAGCCGTACCCGGATTAGTCAAGAGACCCAGTACTTC; cdr3_aa: CASSRTRISQETQYF
clone_size: .; j_call: TRBJ2-3; v_call: TRBV5-1; d_call: .; cdr3_nt: TGCGCCAGCAGCTTGGGCGGGTTCGGAGATACGCAGTATTTT; cdr3_aa: CASSLGGFGDTQYF
clone_size: .; j_call: TRBJ2-7; v_call: TRBV29-1; d_call: .; cdr3_nt: TGCAGCGTTGTAAGTAAGGAGCAGTACTTC; cdr3_aa: CSVVSKEQYF
clone_size: few; j_call: TRBJ2-5; v_call: TRBV20-1; d_call: TRBD1; cdr3_nt: TGCAGTGCTAGAGACGAGGGTGACAGGGGGCCGGAGACCCAGTACTTC; cdr3_aa: CSARDEGDRGPETQYF
clone_size: .; j_call: TRBJ2-3; v_call: TRBV20-1; d_call: .; cdr3_nt: TGCAGTGCTGTCGGGGGTGGGGGCTCAGATACGCAGTATTTT; cdr3_aa: CSAVGGGGSDTQYF
clone_size: once; j_call: TRBJ2-7; v_call: TRBV10-3; d_call: .; cdr3_nt: TGTGCCATCAGAGACCCGAGGGGGAACGAGCAGTACTTC; cdr3_aa: CAIRDPRGNEQYF
clone_size: .; j_call: TRBJ1-2; v_call: TRBV12-3/TRBV12-4; d_call: .; cdr3_nt: TGTGCCAGCAAATGGGGGGCAGTCTATGGCTACACCTTC; cdr3_aa: CASKWGAVYGYTF
clone_size: .; j_call: TRBJ1-5; v_call: TRBV15; d_call: TRBD1; cdr3_nt: TGTGCCACCAGCAGCGCGGACAGGGAAGGAGATCAGCCCCAGCATTTT; cdr3_aa: CATSSADREGDQPQHF
clone_size: many; j_call: TRBJ2-3; v_call: TRBV29-1; d_call: .; cdr3_nt: TGCAGCGTTCCACGGGGGGCCACAGATACGCAGTATTTT; cdr3_aa: CSVPRGATDTQYF
clone_size: few; j_call: TRBJ2-7; v_call: TRBV20-1; d_call: TRBD2; cdr3_nt: TGCAGTGCGCCACTAGCGGGGCTACCCTACGAGCAGTACTTC; cdr3_aa: CSAPLAGLPYEQYF
clone_size: few; j_call: TRBJ2-7; v_call: TRBV12-3/TRBV12-4; d_call: .; cdr3_nt: TGTGCCAGCAAGATCCCGGCTGGAGAGCAGTACTTC; cdr3_aa: CASKIPAGEQYF
clone_size: .; j_call: TRBJ2-7; v_call: TRBV20-1; d_call: TRBD1; cdr3_nt: TGCAGTGCTAGAGGCGTCCGAGGGACAGACCCCTACGAGCAGTACTTC; cdr3_aa: CSARGVRGTDPYEQYF
clone_size: .; j_call: TRBJ2-1; v_call: TRBV4-2; d_call: TRBD2; cdr3_nt: TGTGCCAGCAGCCCGGGTTGGACTAGCGGGAGCTACAATGAGCAGTTCTTC; cdr3_aa: CASSPGWTSGSYNEQFF
clone_size: .; j_call: TRBJ1-5; v_call: TRBV5-1; d_call: .; cdr3_nt: TGCGCCAGCAGCTTGTGGGGGGGCCCCAATCAGCCCCAGCATTTT; cdr3_aa: CASSLWGGPNQPQHF
clone_size: .; j_call: TRBJ1-1; v_call: TRBV29-1; d_call: .; cdr3_nt: TGCAGCGTTGAATGGACCGAATGGACTGAAGCTTTCTTT; cdr3_aa: CSVEWTEWTEAFF
clone_size: few; j_call: TRBJ2-7; v_call: TRBV20-1; d_call: .; cdr3_nt: TGCAGTGCTAGAGATTTGGGAGGGGACAGCTTCTCCTACGAGCAGTACTTC; cdr3_aa: CSARDLGGDSFSYEQYF
clone_size: .; j_call: TRBJ2-7; v_call: TRBV10-3; d_call: .; cdr3_nt: TGTGCCATCAGTGATGTGGGCCAGGGCTCCTACGAGCAGTACTTC; cdr3_aa: CAISDVGQGSYEQYF
clone_size: .; j_call: TRBJ2-5; v_call: TRBV7-9; d_call: .; cdr3_nt: TGTGCCAGCGGCTCACGGGGTCAAGAGAGCCAGTACTTC; cdr3_aa: CASGSRGQESQYF
clone_size: .; j_call: TRBJ2-5; v_call: TRBV20-1; d_call: .; cdr3_nt: TGCAGTGCGCCCCAAGGGAGTCAAGAGACCCAGTACTTC; cdr3_aa: CSAPQGSQETQYF
clone_size: .; j_call: TRBJ2-2; v_call: TRBV7-6; d_call: .; cdr3_nt: TGTGCCAGCAGCTTCAGAGTACAGGGCCCCCCGAACACTGGGGAGCTGTTTTTT; cdr3_aa: CASSFRVQGPPNTGELFF
clone_size: once; j_call: TRBJ1-1; v_call: TRBV29-1; d_call: .; cdr3_nt: TGCAGCGTAGGATACAGGGCCACTGAAGCTTTCTTT; cdr3_aa: CSVGYRATEAFF